Presented here are 15 T cell receptor beta chains from one specimen sequenced in a study of cytomegalovirus exposure and HLA in healthy donors (dated by TCRdb to the late 2010s). Libraries came from the immunoSEQ multiplex PCR assay. A mixture of 60 forward primers for TCR Vbeta segments and 13 reverse primers for TCR Jbeta segments was used in the multiplex PCR. TCRdb took over this immuneACCESS table, retaining in-frame rearrangements with V and J assigned. Such tables are incomplete; in checked studies, under half of the missing clones stem from an unresolved V gene, and the remainder is unexplained. Present in this sample are about 170,000 clones, about 76% of which were seen just once. The ten largest clones capture approximately 5.1% of the sample. The sequenced sample consisted of PBMCs. These TCRs come from a woman aged 18-29 years in good health and CMV-seropositive.

The chain employs TRBV7-9 and TRBJ2-7; D not certain. CDR1 is SEHNR and CDR2 is FQNEAQ in the germline V gene (reference sequence). V lost 4 bases to trimming and J lost 4 bases, with 14 bases between them. This CDR3 has 14 residues. The CDR3 loop reads CASSSLVFGYEQYF. The CDR3 nucleotides are TGTGCCAGCAGCTCCTTGGTCTTCGGTTACGAGCAGTACTTC.

This sequence joins TRBV7-9 and TRBJ2-5, with a tentative D call TRBD1 (6 bases). This CDR3 spans 15 amino acids. The V and J ends lost 1 base and 5 bases respectively, with 14 bases between them. Germline lookup yields CDR1 SEHNR and CDR2 FQNEAQ (reference sequence). For the CDR3, the DNA is TGTGCCAGCAGCTTAGTCCCCGGGACACAGGAGACCCAGTACTTC. Translation: CASSLVPGTQETQYF.

The V and J genes are TRBV9 and TRBJ2-5; 8 bases match TRBD2. The CDR3 has 16 residues. V gave up 0 bases and J gave up 2 bases; unmatched junction bases: 6. Germline V gene data show CDR1 as SGDLS and CDR2 as YYNGEE. The chain's CDR3 is CASSVATGGGQETQYF. DNA of the CDR3: TGTGCCAGCAGCGTAGCTACCGGGGGGGGGCAAGAGACCCAGTACTTC. Variable domain in full (rest from reference TRBV9 and TRBJ2-5): DSGVTQTPKHLITATGQRVTLRCSPRSGDLSVYWYQQSLDQGLQFLIQYYNGEERAKGNILERFSAQQFPDLHSELNLSSLELGDSALYFCASSVATGGGQETQYFGPGTRLLVL.

As to this clone: Germline is not matched at one junction end, which may reflect a read error. The V call is TRBV7-9, the J call TRBJ1-1, with 7 bases fitting TRBD1. This CDR3 has 13 residues. Germline V gene sequence: CDR1 SEHNR, CDR2 FQNEAQ (reference sequence). The CDR3 region is CSSSSQGGTEAFF. CDR3 coding DNA: TGTTCCAGCAGCTCCCAGGGGGGTACTGAAGCTTTCTTT.

The chain carries TRBV19 and TRBJ2-7; 7 nucleotides align to TRBD1. V dropped 7 bases and J dropped 1; count of bases not matched to a gene: 7. Germline V gene data show CDR1 as LNHDA and CDR2 as SQIVND (reference sequence). This CDR3 comprises 14 residues. The CDR3 bases are TGTGCCAGTACCTCTGGCAGGGGGTCCTACGAGCAGTACTTC. This translates into CASTSGRGSYEQYF.

This clone was detected only a few times. V gene TRBV7-2 combines with J gene TRBJ1-4, with 7 bases identical to TRBD1. The CDR3 is 15 amino acids. CDR1 is SGHTA, CDR2 FQGNSA, per germline. Trimming cost V 5 bases and J 5 bases; bases outside gene matches: 8. The DNA for the CDR3 is TGTGCCAGCAGCCAGACAGGGTGGGGGAATGAAAAACTGTTTTTT. Amino acid sequence: CASSQTGWGNEKLFF. Full variable domain (missing parts from reference TRBV7-2 and TRBJ1-4): GAGVSQSPSNKVTEKGKDVELRCDPISGHTALYWYRQSLGQGLEFLIYFQGNSAPDKSGLPSDRFSAERTGGSVSTLTIQRTQQEDSAVYLCASSQTGWGNEKLFFGSGTQLSVL.

This chain uses TRBV6-4 with TRBJ2-3; D remains unclear. V shed 2 bases and J shed 2 bases, with 5 bases lying between them. The CDR3 is 13 residues long. The germline V gene has CDR1 MRHNA and CDR2 SNTAGT. CDR3 region: CASSDSPTDTQYF. The CDR3 nucleotides are TGTGCCAGCAGTGACAGCCCCACAGATACGCAGTATTTT.

The chain couples TRBV7-2 to TRBJ2-2; D perhaps matches TRBD1 (6 bases). This CDR3 is 15 amino acids long. V was shortened by 5 bases and J by 4 bases, with 14 bases between the two germline ends. Germline lookup yields CDR1 SGHTA and CDR2 FQGNSA. The CDR3 DNA is TGTGCCAGCAGCCGAACAGGGCTGGGCACCGGGGAGCTGTTTTTT. It encodes CASSRTGLGTGELFF.

The gene calls are TRBV5-6 and TRBJ2-3; 10 nucleotides line up with TRBD1. CDR3 length equals 17 residues. Germline loops: CDR1 SGHDT, CDR2 YYEEEE. V lost 0 bases and J lost 5; bases outside the gene matches: 9. DNA of the CDR3: TGTGCCAGCAGCTTGGCCTCCGTGACAGGGGGCAGAGATACGCAGTATTTT. It is translated as CASSLASVTGGRDTQYF.

The rearrangement joins TRBV13 to TRBJ2-1, with D maybe TRBD2 (7 bases). This CDR3 has 14 residues. CDR1 is PRHDT, CDR2 FYEKMQ, per germline (reference sequence). Trimming took off 8 bases at V and 0 bases at J, with 11 bases between the two ends. In DNA, the CDR3 is TGTGCCAGCCGGGGGGCCCGCTCCTACAATGAGCAGTTCTTC. This codes for CASRGARSYNEQFF.

The chain joins TRBV2 to TRBJ2-2; D is possibly TRBD2 (5 bases). Germline CDR1 and CDR2: SNHLY and FYNNEI. CDR3 length: 15 residues. Between the trimmed V and J ends, which lost 3 bases and 7 bases, there was a span of 15 bases. As DNA, the CDR3 is TGTGCCAGCAGTGAGTGGGCATTCGAGGGCGGGGAGCTGTTTTTT. Protein: CASSEWAFEGGELFF.

The chain carries TRBV27 and TRBJ1-2; 7 nucleotides align to TRBD1. The CDR3 is 14 amino acids. Losses at the gene ends were 0 bases for V and 8 bases for J; bases not matched to a gene: 6. CDR1 MNHEY and CDR2 SMNVEV come from the germline V gene (reference sequence). The CDR3 loop reads CASSLSGGAWGYTF. The CDR3 DNA sequence: TGTGCCAGCAGTTTATCAGGGGGCGCGTGGGGCTACACCTTC.

The chain joins TRBV7-3 to TRBJ2-1; TRBD2 matches 16 bases. V lost 5 bases to trimming and J lost 0 bases; unmatched junction nucleotides: 7. The CDR3 has 19 residues. CDR1 is SGHTA, CDR2 FQGTGA, per germline. CDR3: CASSKGLAGGPSSYNEQFF. In DNA form, the CDR3 reads TGTGCCAGCAGCAAGGGACTAGCGGGGGGGCCTAGCTCCTACAATGAGCAGTTCTTC.

A word on this clone: Compared with germline, one end of the junction differs, possibly owing to a read error. The J gene is TRBJ1-4, the V gene TRBV7-9; 9 nucleotides align to TRBD1. The length of the CDR3 is 16 residues. CDR1 SEHNR and CDR2 FQNEAQ come from the germline V gene (reference sequence). CDR3 sequence reads: CSSSPGQGPANEKLFF. The CDR3 nucleotides are TGTTCCAGCAGTCCGGGACAGGGTCCCGCTAATGAAAAACTGTTTTTT.

The count of this clone is one. J is TRBJ2-1 and V is TRBV2, with TRBD2 as a possible D gene (5 bases). This CDR3 comprises 13 residues. Germline lookup yields CDR1 SNHLY and CDR2 FYNNEI. Between the trimmed V and J ends, which lost 2 bases and 6 bases, there was a span of 8 bases. This CDR3 reads CASSELAGNEQFF. In nucleotides, the CDR3 is TGTGCCAGCAGTGAACTAGCTGGCAATGAGCAGTTCTTC.